Listed below are T cell receptor beta chains from one sample, sequenced in a study of T cells in narcolepsy. Data came from immunoSEQ multiplex PCR; TCRdb stores just in-frame clones and leaves some out. The sample comprises around 30,000 clones, 79% of which are singletons, and less than 8.5% rests with the top ten. Input material: memory (CD45RA-) CD4+ T cells from blood. The receptors here all came from a human donor in good health. CDR3s include the opening cysteine and the closing phenylalanine or tryptophan. The D gene is left open where the match is weak. Expanded clones get a size class; other rows say once, few or many, or leave the size out.

V gene	clone size	J gene	D gene	CDR3 protein	CDR3 DNA
TRBV7-2	.	TRBJ1-2	.	CASSFGQTYYTF	TGTGCCAGCAGCTTCGGGCAGACTTATTACACCTTC
TRBV7-2	.	TRBJ1-6	TRBD1	CASSLGTGQYNSPLHF	TGTGCCAGCAGCTTAGGGACAGGGCAATATAATTCACCCCTCCACTTT
TRBV7-9	.	TRBJ2-1	TRBD2	CASSPPVRLAVYNEQFF	TGTGCCAGCAGTCCCCCTGTGAGACTAGCGGTCTACAATGAGCAGTTCTTC
TRBV11-2	.	TRBJ2-1	.	CASSLEGSSYNEQFF	TGTGCCAGCAGCTTAGAGGGGAGCTCCTACAATGAGCAGTTCTTC
TRBV4-3	.	TRBJ1-4	.	CASSQDTMWGEKLFF	TGCGCCAGCAGCCAAGATACGATGTGGGGTGAAAAACTGTTTTTT
TRBV18	.	TRBJ1-5	.	CASSPPGGGPDQPQHF	TGTGCCAGCTCACCACCGGGAGGGGGGCCGGACCAGCCCCAGCATTTT
TRBV7-2	.	TRBJ2-3	TRBD2	CASSFRRTSGTDTQYF	TGTGCCAGCAGCTTTCGGCGCACTAGCGGGACAGATACGCAGTATTTT
TRBV11-1	.	TRBJ2-2	TRBD2	CASSPRLAGRTGELFF	TGTGCCAGCAGCCCCAGACTAGCGGGGAGGACCGGGGAGCTGTTTTTT
TRBV6-1	.	TRBJ2-7	TRBD1	CASSADGTERSYEQYF	TGTGCCAGCAGTGCCGATGGGACAGAACGTTCCTACGAGCAGTACTTC
TRBV2	once	TRBJ2-3	TRBD1	CASRPGQATDTQYF	TGTGCCAGCAGGCCCGGACAGGCCACAGATACGCAGTATTTT
TRBV9	once	TRBJ2-5	TRBD2	CASSSGNAGVETQYF	TGTGCCAGCAGCTCAGGGAACGCGGGGGTGGAGACCCAGTACTTC
TRBV7-8	.	TRBJ2-3	.	CASSLGVQADTQYF	TGTGCCAGCAGCTTAGGGGTCCAGGCAGATACGCAGTATTTT
TRBV7-3	.	TRBJ2-1	TRBD1	CASSLLGGGDNEQFF	TGTGCCAGCAGCCTACTAGGGGGCGGCGACAATGAGCAGTTCTTC
TRBV6-5	.	TRBJ1-1	TRBD1	CASSKWTGGGTEAFF	TGTGCCAGCAGTAAGTGGACAGGGGGAGGCACTGAAGCTTTCTTT
TRBV5-4	.	TRBJ1-4	TRBD1	CASSLGAGGGEKLFF	TGTGCCAGCAGCTTGGGGGCAGGGGGAGGTGAAAAACTGTTTTTT
TRBV6-1	.	TRBJ1-4	TRBD1	CASGDRVEKLFF	TGTGCCAGCGGCGACAGGGTCGAAAAACTGTTTTTT
TRBV19	.	TRBJ2-7	TRBD1	CASAVQGANYEQYF	TGTGCCAGTGCCGTACAGGGGGCTAACTACGAGCAGTACTTC
TRBV28	.	TRBJ1-1	.	CASKGRNILGAFF	TGTGCCAGCAAGGGGAGGAATATACTGGGCGCTTTCTTT
TRBV29-1	once	TRBJ1-2	.	CSARTGSLYGYTF	TGCAGCGCCCGAACCGGGTCTTTGTATGGCTACACCTTC
TRBV28	.	TRBJ1-2	.	CASNFDSNYGYTF	TGTGCCAGCAACTTCGACAGTAACTATGGCTACACCTTC
TRBV7-3	.	TRBJ2-1	.	CASSLMGTSFPGRLYNEQFF	TGTGCCAGCAGCTTAATGGGCACCTCGTTCCCGGGGCGCCTATACAATGAGCAGTTCTTC
TRBV5-4	.	TRBJ1-3	.	CASRTETGNAIYF	TGTGCCAGCAGGACGGAGACTGGAAACGCCATATATTTT
TRBV7-6	.	TRBJ2-2	.	CASSLVGAGELFF	TGTGCCAGCAGCTTAGTCGGCGCCGGGGAGCTGTTTTTT
TRBV19	.	TRBJ1-1	TRBD1	CARPGQGASEAFF	TGTGCCAGGCCGGGACAGGGGGCTTCTGAAGCTTTCTTT
TRBV15	.	TRBJ1-5	.	CATSRDNQPQHF	TGTGCCACCAGCAGAGACAATCAGCCCCAGCATTTT
TRBV5-4	.	TRBJ1-6	.	CASSLEQGGRSPLHF	TGTGCCAGCAGCTTGGAACAGGGAGGCCGGTCACCCCTCCACTTT
TRBV7-2	.	TRBJ2-2	.	CASTDRAHTGELFF	TGTGCCAGCACTGACCGGGCCCACACCGGGGAGCTGTTTTTT
TRBV11-2	.	TRBJ1-6	.	CASSFEGFNSPLHF	TGTGCCAGCAGCTTTGAGGGCTTTAACTCACCCCTCCACTTT
TRBV5-4	.	TRBJ2-1	.	CASSLPGSSYNEQFF	TGTGCCAGCAGCTTGCCGGGGAGCTCCTACAATGAGCAGTTCTTC
TRBV5-4	.	TRBJ2-4	.	CASSLYVGKKNIQYF	TGTGCCAGCAGCTTGTACGTCGGAAAGAAAAACATTCAGTACTTC
TRBV7-8	.	TRBJ1-6	.	CASSLAGVQSPLHF	TGTGCCAGCAGCTTAGCAGGGGTACAGTCACCCCTCCACTTT
TRBV5-4	.	TRBJ1-1	TRBD1	CASSSRDRLNTEAFF	TGTGCCAGCAGCTCTCGGGACAGGTTAAACACTGAAGCTTTCTTT
TRBV11-2	.	TRBJ2-7	.	CASSLDIFYRLAAYEQYF	TGTGCCAGCAGCTTAGATATCTTTTATCGGCTAGCTGCGTACGAGCAGTACTTC